A single sample is the source of the 32 T cell receptor beta chains below, sequenced in a study of cytomegalovirus exposure and HLA in healthy donors. The PCR made use of 60 Vbeta and 13 Jbeta primers. Data came from immunoSEQ multiplex PCR; TCRdb stores just in-frame clones and leaves some out. The sample contains 200,000 to 250,000 clones, more than 75% of which appear only once. The specimen sequenced was PBMCs. The receptors were gathered from a human donor in good health.

The chain uses TRBV27 and TRBJ1-4; a possible D gene is TRBD1 (5 bases). The CDR3 is made up of 18 amino acids. The V end was cut by 2 bases, the J end by 0 bases, with 16 bases between. In germline, CDR1 is MNHEY, CDR2 SMNVEV (reference sequence). This CDR3 reads CASSLSVAAGPTNEKLFF. CDR3 DNA sequence: TGTGCCAGCAGTTTAAGCGTAGCGGCGGGACCAACTAATGAAAAACTGTTTTTT.

The CDR3 sequence: CASSPGRWGPEQYF. CDR3 nucleotides: TGTGCCAGCAGTCCGGGAAGATGGGGTCCGGAGCAGTACTTC. This chain joins TRBV27 and TRBJ2-7; D might be TRBD2 (5 bases). Trimming left V 5 bases short and J 7 bases short, with 18 bases between. Germline CDR1 is MNHEY and CDR2 is SMNVEV (reference sequence). The CDR3 length is 14 residues.

The gene calls are TRBV5-1 and TRBJ2-7; D not resolved. The germline V gene has CDR1 SGHRS and CDR2 YFSETQ. Trimming removed 4 bases from V and 3 bases from J, with 14 bases in between. The CDR3 loop spans 14 amino acids. The CDR3 protein is CASSLLDSNYEQYF. CDR3 DNA: TGCGCCAGCAGCCTTCTCGACTCCAACTACGAGCAGTACTTC. The whole variable domain, remainder taken from reference TRBV5-1 and TRBJ2-7, is KAGVTQTPRYLIKTRGQQVTLSCSPISGHRSVSWYQQTPGQGLQFLFEYFSETQRNKGNFPGRFSGRQFSNSRSEMNVSTLELGDSALYLCASSLLDSNYEQYFGPGTRLTVT.

Concerning this clone: A junction boundary mismatches the germline segment, possibly from a read error. V usage is TRBV2 and J usage is TRBJ1-4; TRBD1 matches 10 bases. The germline V gene encodes CDR1 SNHLY and CDR2 FYNNEI. This CDR3 spans 16 amino acids. The CDR3: CASSEGDLRDRGKLFF. Here the CDR3 DNA reads TGTGCCAGCAGCGAAGGGGACCTTAGGGACAGGGGAAAACTGTTTTTT.

The chain is built from TRBV5-1 and TRBJ1-3, with 7 bases identical to TRBD1. Germline CDR1 SGHRS, CDR2 YFSETQ. Unmatched junction bases numbered 5, after V lost 3 bases and J lost 2 bases. This CDR3 contains 15 residues. The CDR3 region has the DNA TGCGCCAGCAGCTCAACAGGGGCAACTGGAAACACCATATATTTT. Encoded protein: CASSSTGATGNTIYF.

The gene calls are TRBV5-1 and TRBJ1-4; D uncertain. The V end was cut by 5 bases, the J end by 8 bases, with 13 bases between. The CDR3 runs 13 residues. From germline, CDR1 is SGHRS and CDR2 YFSETQ. This chain's CDR3 is CASRDVAGEKLFF. Written as DNA, the CDR3 is TGCGCCAGCAGGGATGTTGCGGGAGAAAAACTGTTTTTT.

The CDR3 DNA follows: TGTGCCATCAGTGACGGACAGGGACGAAACACCATATATTTT. It translates to CAISDGQGRNTIYF. The chain recombines TRBV10-3 with TRBJ1-3, with TRBD1 matching 8 bases. Trimming cost V 3 bases and J 5 bases; bases outside gene matches: 3. The CDR3 covers 14 residues. Looked up from germline, CDR1 is ENHRY and CDR2 is SYGVKD.

V is TRBV19 and J is TRBJ2-1; no clear D gene. The V and J ends lost 3 bases and 0 bases respectively, with 12 bases between them. CDR1 and CDR2 from the germline V gene are LNHDA and SQIVND (reference sequence). The CDR3 extends over 16 amino acids. In DNA, the CDR3 is TGTGCCAGTAGTATGGGCCTCTTGAGCTCCTACAATGAGCAGTTCTTC. Translation: CASSMGLLSSYNEQFF.

The chain links TRBV27 to TRBJ2-3; D possibly corresponds to TRBD1 (6 bases). CDR3 size: 15 residues. V lost 6 bases and J 1 base, leaving 14 bases between the germline ends. Germline assignment: CDR1 MNHEY and CDR2 SMNVEV (reference sequence). The CDR3 coding sequence is TGTGCCAGCAGAAAAGACAGGTTCCGCACAGATACGCAGTATTTT. It is translated as CASRKDRFRTDTQYF.

The chain combines TRBV2 with TRBJ2-2, with D perhaps matching TRBD2 (7 bases). Germline V gene sequence: CDR1 SNHLY, CDR2 FYNNEI. This CDR3 contains 15 residues. Between the trimmed V and J ends, which lost 8 bases and 4 bases, there was a span of 17 bases. The CDR3 spells CASREGGAGTGELFF. In nucleotides, the CDR3 is TGTGCCAGCCGAGAGGGGGGGGCGGGCACCGGGGAGCTGTTTTTT.

This CDR3 reads CASSSLGLANYEQYF. The CDR3 nucleotides are TGTGCCAGCAGTTCCCTTGGACTAGCGAACTACGAGCAGTACTTC. The chain is built from TRBV28 and TRBJ2-7, with TRBD2 matching 9 bases. Germline CDR1 is MDHEN and CDR2 is SYDVKM. The junction had 7 bases not matched to a gene; V was cut back by 4 bases and J by 3 bases. This CDR3 has 15 amino acids.

This clone appeared once. The gene calls are TRBV18 and TRBJ2-5, with 9 bases aligning to TRBD2. Losses at the gene ends were 6 bases for V and 5 bases for J; bases not matched to a gene: 13. Germline V gene data show CDR1 as KGHSH and CDR2 as LQKENI. The CDR3 length is 16 residues. The CDR3 region is CASSRGGPRTGETQYF. Here the CDR3 DNA reads TGTGCCAGCTCGCGGGGGGGCCCAAGAACCGGGGAGACCCAGTACTTC.

CDR3 protein: CASSLSLAGTYEQYF. In nucleotides, the CDR3 is TGCGCCAGCAGCTTGAGTCTAGCGGGGACCTACGAGCAGTACTTC. The genes are TRBV5-1 and TRBJ2-5; 9 bases map to TRBD2. The DNA end is more similar to TRBJ2-7, so the J call may be wrong. Germline V gene lookup returns CDR1 SGHRS and CDR2 YFSETQ. This CDR3 is built from 15 residues.

The CDR3 loop is CASSQRNTGAGADTQYF. The CDR3 coding sequence is TGCGCCAGCAGCCAAAGAAACACAGGGGCCGGGGCAGATACGCAGTATTTT. This chain uses TRBV4-3 with TRBJ2-3, with 7 positions matching TRBD1. Germline V gene data show CDR1 as LGHNA and CDR2 as YSLEER. CDR3 length: 17 residues. J lost 4 bases, V lost 2 bases, and 12 bases had no gene match.

The genes are TRBV4-1 and TRBJ2-7; TRBD1 is a possible D gene (6 bases). Germline V CDR1 and CDR2: MGHRA, YSYEKL. Deletions cut 3 bases from V and 0 bases from J, with 9 bases between. The CDR3 has 14 residues. The CDR3 here is CASSQRTDSYEQYF. The CDR3 nucleotides are TGCGCCAGCAGCCAGAGGACAGACTCCTACGAGCAGTACTTC.

This chain connects TRBV6-1 to TRBJ1-2; D gene uncertain. V was cut by 4 bases and J by 8 bases, with 17 bases left in between. The length of the CDR3 is 14 residues. Germline V gene sequence: CDR1 MNHNS, CDR2 SASEGT. CDR3 DNA sequence: TGTGCCAGCAGTGTAGAGGATCGGGTCGGAGGCTACACCTTC. Translation: CASSVEDRVGGYTF.

In this sample, this clone turned up once. CDR3 sequence: CASSSPKNEQFF. The CDR3 region has the DNA TGTGCCAGCAGCTCCCCTAAGAATGAGCAGTTCTTC. V usage is TRBV5-4 and J usage is TRBJ2-1; D not certain. CDR3 length: 12 residues. CDR1 and CDR2 from the germline V gene are SGHNT and YYREEE (reference sequence). Deletions cut 3 bases from V and 7 bases from J, with 8 bases between.

The chain employs TRBV7-6 and TRBJ2-1; D gene unclear. The CDR3 is 13 amino acids. The germline gives CDR1 SGHVS, CDR2 FNYEAQ. The V and J ends lost 1 base and 5 bases respectively, with 6 bases between them. The CDR3 nucleotides read TGTGCCAGCAGCTTAGGACTGGACAATGAGCAGTTCTTC. It translates to CASSLGLDNEQFF. Drawing the rest from reference TRBV7-6 and TRBJ2-1, the complete variable domain is GAGVSQSPRYKVTKRGQDVALRCDPISGHVSLYWYRQALGQGPEFLTYFNYEAQQDKSGLPNDRFSAERPEGSISTLTIQRTEQRDSAMYRCASSLGLDNEQFFGPGTRLTVL.

Only one count was recorded for this clone. The rearrangement joins TRBV27 to TRBJ2-1; 9 nucleotides line up with TRBD1. The CDR3 consists of 18 residues. V was pared by 6 bases and J by 0 bases, with 12 bases of the junction left unmatched. Per germline, CDR1 MNHEY and CDR2 SMNVEV (reference sequence). CDR3 nucleotide sequence: TGTGCCAGCAGACCGGGACAGGGCTTATCAAGCTCCTACAATGAGCAGTTCTTC. It is translated as CASRPGQGLSSSYNEQFF.

V and J are TRBV29-1 and TRBJ1-1; 11 bases line up with TRBD1. The V gene end was trimmed by 5 bases and the J gene end by 5 bases; junction bases not matched to a gene: 7. The CDR3 runs to 14 residues. Germline CDR1 is SQVTM and CDR2 is ANQGSEA. The CDR3 region is CSVSAGTGGTEAFF. The CDR3, as DNA: TGCAGCGTTTCCGCGGGGACAGGGGGGACTGAAGCTTTCTTT.

V usage is TRBV4-1 and J usage is TRBJ2-7, with a tentative D call TRBD1 (5 bases). The CDR3 loop spans 13 amino acids. Between the trimmed V and J ends, which lost 1 base and 10 bases, there was a span of 14 bases. CDR1 MGHRA and CDR2 YSYEKL come from the germline V gene. The DNA for the CDR3 is TGCGCCAGCAGCCAAGTGGCAGGGCCCGACCAGTACTTC. It is translated as CASSQVAGPDQYF.

CDR3 sequence (DNA): TGTGCCAGCAGCTTGGCGCCAGTGGCCGGGGAGCTGTTTTTT. Translated: CASSLAPVAGELFF. The chain recombines TRBV5-5 with TRBJ2-2, with D hard to call. Germline assignment: CDR1 SGHKS and CDR2 YYEKEE (reference sequence). This CDR3 has 14 amino acids. V shed 0 bases and J shed 6 bases, with 9 bases lying between them.

This clone was counted between two and nine times. V gene TRBV5-1 combines with J gene TRBJ2-7; 8 bases are a match to TRBD1. V lost 9 bases to trimming and J lost 2 bases; unmatched junction nucleotides: 10. The CDR3 has 14 amino acids. CDR1 is SGHRS and CDR2 is YFSETQ in the germline V gene. CDR3 sequence (DNA): TGCGCCACCCAGCCCGGGACAGGCCCCTACGAGCAGTACTTC. This encodes CATQPGTGPYEQYF.

This sequence joins TRBV5-5 and TRBJ2-5; no clear D. Germline CDR1 reads SGHKS; CDR2 reads YYEKEE (reference sequence). CDR3 length: 13 residues. Between the trimmed V and J ends, which lost 2 bases and 4 bases, there was a span of 9 bases. This CDR3 is CASSFGTPETQYF. The CDR3 region has the DNA TGTGCCAGCAGCTTCGGTACGCCAGAGACCCAGTACTTC.

The CDR3 bases are TGCGCCAGCAGCTTGATACTAGCGGGAGGTGCCGGGGAGCTGTTTTTT. Amino acid sequence: CASSLILAGGAGELFF. V is TRBV5-1 and J is TRBJ2-2; 12 bases match TRBD2. There are 16 residues in the CDR3. The V and J ends lost 1 base and 6 bases, in that order; junction bases with no gene match: 4. In germline, CDR1 is SGHRS, CDR2 YFSETQ. Drawing the rest from reference TRBV5-1 and TRBJ2-2, the complete variable domain is KAGVTQTPRYLIKTRGQQVTLSCSPISGHRSVSWYQQTPGQGLQFLFEYFSETQRNKGNFPGRFSGRQFSNSRSEMNVSTLELGDSALYLCASSLILAGGAGELFFGEGSRLTVL.

The DNA of the CDR3 is TGTGCCAGCAACCCGGAGGGTCCCACTGAAGCTTTCTTT. Translating gives CASNPEGPTEAFF. The chain is built from TRBV2 and TRBJ1-1; D remains ambiguous. From germline, CDR1 is SNHLY and CDR2 FYNNEI. This CDR3 contains 13 residues. Trimming left V 7 bases short and J 4 bases short, with 13 bases between.

This clone was picked up one time. V gene TRBV2 combines with J gene TRBJ2-7; tentatively, D is TRBD1 (6 bases). The CDR3 loop spans 13 amino acids. V was cut by 8 bases and J by 4 bases, with 15 bases left in between. Germline V lookup: CDR1 SNHLY, CDR2 FYNNEI. CDR3 nucleotide sequence: TGTGCCAGCGAAGGGACAATCGGTTACGAGCAGTACTTC. It specifies CASEGTIGYEQYF.

The CDR3 nucleotides read TGTGCCAGCAGTTACTCGGTACAGGGAAATGGAAACACCATATATTTT. Translated: CASSYSVQGNGNTIYF. This sequence joins TRBV6-6 and TRBJ1-3; the D gene is possibly TRBD1 (6 bases). The V gene lost 0 bases and the J gene lost 3 bases, with 12 bases spanning the gap. The CDR3 contains 16 residues. Per germline, CDR1 MNHNY and CDR2 SVGAGI (reference sequence).

The genes are TRBV15 and TRBJ2-7; 7 bases match TRBD1. Germline CDR1 LNHNV, CDR2 YYDKDF (reference sequence). This CDR3 is 14 amino acids long. Unmatched junction bases numbered 8, after V lost 5 bases and J lost 4 bases. The CDR3 nucleotides are TGTGCCACCAGCGACCAGACAGGGCGGTACGAGCAGTACTTC. It encodes CATSDQTGRYEQYF. Supplemented by reference TRBV15 and TRBJ2-7, the full variable domain reads DAMVIQNPRYQVTQFGKPVTLSCSQTLNHNVMYWYQQKSSQAPKLLFHYYDKDFNNEADTPDNFQSRRPNTSFCFLDIRSPGLGDTAMYLCATSDQTGRYEQYFGPGTRLTVT.

The chain is built from TRBV7-9 and TRBJ2-5; 7 nucleotides line up with TRBD1. Germline V lookup: CDR1 SEHNR, CDR2 FQNEAQ (reference sequence). The length of the CDR3 is 14 residues. V shed 3 bases and J 4 bases; nucleotides not matched to a gene: 5. The CDR3 nucleotides read TGTGCCAGCAGCTTCACGACAGGGTCAGAGACCCAGTACTTC. As protein: CASSFTTGSETQYF.

This rearrangement joins TRBV29-1 to TRBJ1-1; 9 bases fit TRBD1. CDR3 size: 19 residues. The ends lost 7 bases at V and 0 bases at J; junction bases unmatched: 21. Germline values: CDR1 SQVTM, CDR2 ANQGSEA. The CDR3 is CSAKEVMGQGFPMNTEAFF. The CDR3 coding sequence is TGCAGCGCCAAGGAAGTTATGGGACAGGGTTTCCCCATGAACACTGAAGCTTTCTTT.

The CDR3 here is CASSWGQGETQYF. The DNA of the CDR3 is TGTGCCAGCAGCTGGGGACAGGGCGAGACCCAGTACTTC. The V and J genes are TRBV7-3 and TRBJ2-5; TRBD1 aligns across 9 bases. V was pared by 4 bases and J by 5 bases, with 2 bases of the junction left unmatched. Germline CDR1 is SGHTA and CDR2 is FQGTGA. The length of the CDR3 is 13 residues.